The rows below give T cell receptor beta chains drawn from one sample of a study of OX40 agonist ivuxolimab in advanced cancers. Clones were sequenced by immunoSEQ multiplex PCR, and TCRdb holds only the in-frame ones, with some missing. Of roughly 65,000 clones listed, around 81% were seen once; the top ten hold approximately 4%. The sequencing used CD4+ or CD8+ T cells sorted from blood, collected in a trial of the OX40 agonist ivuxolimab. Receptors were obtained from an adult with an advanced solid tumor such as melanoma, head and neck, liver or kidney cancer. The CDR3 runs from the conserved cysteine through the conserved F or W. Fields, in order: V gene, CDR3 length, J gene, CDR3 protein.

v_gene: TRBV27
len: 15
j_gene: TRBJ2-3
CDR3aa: CASSSDLALGDTQYF

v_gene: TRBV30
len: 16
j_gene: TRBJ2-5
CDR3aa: CAWRVPPGRGGETQYF

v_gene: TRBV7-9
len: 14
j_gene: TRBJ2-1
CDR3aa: CASSWDSAYNEQFF

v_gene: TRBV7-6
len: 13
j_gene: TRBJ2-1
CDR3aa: CASSPSSYNEQFF

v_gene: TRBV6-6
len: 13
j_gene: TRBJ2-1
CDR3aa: CASSLRDDNEQFF

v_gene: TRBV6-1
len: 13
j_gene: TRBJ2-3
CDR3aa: CASSATGADTQYF

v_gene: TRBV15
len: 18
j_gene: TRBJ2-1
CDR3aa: CATSREISQGISYNEQFF

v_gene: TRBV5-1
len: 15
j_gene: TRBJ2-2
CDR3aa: CASSAGVPNTGELFF

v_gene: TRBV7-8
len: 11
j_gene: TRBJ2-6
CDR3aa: CASSPSPALTF

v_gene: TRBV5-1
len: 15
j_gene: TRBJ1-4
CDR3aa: CASSLAGTSNEKLFF

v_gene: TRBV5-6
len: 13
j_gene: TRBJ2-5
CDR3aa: CASSLGGGETQYF

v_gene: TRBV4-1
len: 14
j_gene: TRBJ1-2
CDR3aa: CASSQDYYSGGYTF

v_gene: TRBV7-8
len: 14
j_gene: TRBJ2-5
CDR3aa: CASSRTENQETQYF

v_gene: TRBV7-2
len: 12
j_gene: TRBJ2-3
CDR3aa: CASSNFPDTQYF

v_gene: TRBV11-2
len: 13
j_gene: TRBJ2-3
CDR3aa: CASSLEVADTQYF

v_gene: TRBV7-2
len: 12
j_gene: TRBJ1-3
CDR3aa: CASSSSRNTIYF

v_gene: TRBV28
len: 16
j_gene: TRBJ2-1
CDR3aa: CASKTSPPSSYNEQFF

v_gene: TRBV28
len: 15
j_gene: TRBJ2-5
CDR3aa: CASRSQGAYQETQYF

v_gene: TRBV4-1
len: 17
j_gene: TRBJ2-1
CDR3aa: CASSQYSGRPSYNEQFF

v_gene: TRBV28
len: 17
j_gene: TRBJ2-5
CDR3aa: CASSANPGTGAEETQYF

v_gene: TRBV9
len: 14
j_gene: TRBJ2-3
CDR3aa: CASSGGQITDTQYF

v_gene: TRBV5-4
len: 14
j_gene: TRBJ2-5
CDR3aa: CASSFPGPGETQYF

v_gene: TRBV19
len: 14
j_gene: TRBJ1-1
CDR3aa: CASRRGRVNTEAFF

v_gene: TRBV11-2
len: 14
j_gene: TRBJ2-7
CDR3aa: CASSQRGLNYEQYF

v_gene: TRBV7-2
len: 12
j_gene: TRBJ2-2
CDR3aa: CASSLHGEELFF

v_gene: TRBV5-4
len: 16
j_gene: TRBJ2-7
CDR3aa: CASSLVPGTRFYEQYF

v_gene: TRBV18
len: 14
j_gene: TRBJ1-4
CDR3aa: CASSSGASGEKLFF

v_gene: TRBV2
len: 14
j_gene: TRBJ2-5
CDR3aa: CATNSGRGEETQYF

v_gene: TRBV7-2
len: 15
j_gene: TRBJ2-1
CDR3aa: CASSLFSGRDNEQFF

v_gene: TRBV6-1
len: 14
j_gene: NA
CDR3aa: CASRTKEGSYEQYF

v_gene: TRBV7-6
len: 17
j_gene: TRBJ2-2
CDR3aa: CASSSPLKSKNTGELFF

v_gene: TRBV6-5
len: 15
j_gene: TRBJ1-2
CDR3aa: CASSTSRFLLGGYTF

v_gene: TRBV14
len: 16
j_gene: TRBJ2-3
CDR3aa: CASSQDVGRGTDTQYF

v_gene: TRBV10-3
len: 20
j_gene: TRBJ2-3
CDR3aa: CAISESPGTGTSGSTDTQYF

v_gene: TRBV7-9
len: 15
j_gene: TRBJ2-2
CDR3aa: CASSSKTGASGELFF

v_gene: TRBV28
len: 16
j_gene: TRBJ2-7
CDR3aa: CASSLQPTASGYEQYF